This TCR beta chain was sequenced in a study of shared clonotypes between healthy human individuals. General study points: Clonotype sharing among donors likely depends on sequencing depth. The naive CD4 repertoires of a handful of donors were compared, and about 5% of clonotypes were shared.

Measured with immunoSEQ multiplex PCR; TCRdb has only the in-frame clones, and not every one. The repertoire consists of under 2,500,000 clones, with nearly 97% occurring once and the leading ten covering approximately 0.13%. Details on this clone: The antigen is not known.

Unmatched junction bases numbered 10, after V lost 5 bases and J lost 3 bases. Germline V gives CDR1 PRHDT, CDR2 FYEKMQ (reference sequence). The CDR3 totals 15 residues. The source of this sequence is a young man in good health. The rearrangement joins TRBV13 to TRBJ2-7; TRBD1 aligns across 7 bases. The material sequenced was naive CD4+ T cells sorted from blood. The subset is: CD45RA+ positively selected. The chain's CDR3 is CASSVLGTAYYEQYF. Written as DNA, the CDR3 is TGTGCCAGCAGCGTCCTCGGGACAGCTTACTACGAGCAGTACTTC.